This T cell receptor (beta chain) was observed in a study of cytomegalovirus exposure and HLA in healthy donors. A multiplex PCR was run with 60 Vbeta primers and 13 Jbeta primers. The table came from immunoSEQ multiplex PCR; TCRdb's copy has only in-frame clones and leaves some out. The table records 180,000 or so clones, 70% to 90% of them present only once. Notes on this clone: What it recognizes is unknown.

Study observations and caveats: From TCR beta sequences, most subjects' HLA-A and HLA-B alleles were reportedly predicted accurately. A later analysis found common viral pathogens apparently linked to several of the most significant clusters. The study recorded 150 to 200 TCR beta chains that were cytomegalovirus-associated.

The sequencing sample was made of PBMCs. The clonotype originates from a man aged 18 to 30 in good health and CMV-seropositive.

The CDR3 sequence is CASSEEGQGVSGYTF. The DNA for the CDR3 is TGTGCCAGCAGTGAAGAGGGGCAGGGGGTCTCTGGCTACACCTTC. The rearrangement joins TRBV6-1 to TRBJ1-2; 7 nucleotides agree with TRBD1. CDR1 is MNHNS, CDR2 SASEGT, per germline. The CDR3 is 15 residues long. The V gene end was trimmed by 1 base and the J gene end by 7 bases; junction bases not matched to a gene: 9.